One sample yielded the 27 T cell receptor beta chains listed below, sequenced in a study of beta chain features in type 1 diabetes. Sequencing targeted expressed TCRB transcripts, as all isolated RNA had been reverse transcribed. Sequencing was performed with immunoSEQ multiplex PCR; in TCRdb, only in-frame clones are kept and a portion is missing. The table shows about 330,000 clones, with about 10% occurring only once. Sample: naive CD4+ T cells from blood. These receptors all stem from a woman in her twenties or thirties in good health.

This chain joins TRBV6-5 and TRBJ1-1; D unclear. Looked up from germline, CDR1 is MNHEY and CDR2 is SVGAGI. The CDR3 contains 14 residues. The V end lost 0 bases, the J end lost 1 base, and 6 bases lay between the germline ends. CDR3 residues: CASSYSNGNTEAFF. CDR3 nucleotide sequence: TGTGCCAGCAGTTACTCGAACGGGAACACTGAAGCTTTCTTT.

This chain links TRBV6-5 with TRBJ2-5, with 8 positions matching TRBD1. The CDR3 length is 14 residues. In germline, CDR1 is MNHEY, CDR2 SVGAGI. Losses at the gene ends were 6 bases for V and 5 bases for J; bases not matched to a gene: 8. The CDR3 DNA follows: TGTGCCAGCAGACTTCAGGGGGCACGGGAGACCCAGTACTTC. Protein product: CASRLQGARETQYF.

This clone came up a few times. The genes are TRBV6-6 and TRBJ2-1; 10 bases fit TRBD2. Germline lookup yields CDR1 MNHNY and CDR2 SVGAGI (reference sequence). This CDR3 region has 15 residues. Germline trimming cut 6 bases from V and 4 bases from J; bases unmatched to any gene: 6. CDR3 in amino acids: CASRVTSGSYNEQFF. CDR3 DNA: TGTGCCAGCAGGGTGACTAGCGGGTCATACAATGAGCAGTTCTTC.

Only one count was recorded for this clone. A read error may account for a junction end that differs from germline. This CDR3 reads CASSVVFDNKQFF. CDR3 bases: TGTGCCAGCAGCGTAGTGTTTGACAATAAGCAGTTCTTC. The chain couples TRBV9 to TRBJ2-1; D gene uncertain. The germline CDR1 and CDR2 sequences are SGDLS and YYNGEE. The CDR3 sequence is 13 residues long.

A few counts support this clone. The chain is built from TRBV7-9 and TRBJ2-7, with D unresolved. Germline V CDR1 and CDR2: SEHNR, FQNEAQ (reference sequence). The CDR3 is 13 amino acids. V lost 5 bases and J lost 2, with 10 bases in between. DNA of the CDR3: TGTGCCAGCAGCGCAAATCGGGCCTACGAGCAGTACTTC. Its translation: CASSANRAYEQYF. The variable domain in full, completed from reference TRBV7-9 and TRBJ2-7, reads DTGVSQNPRHKITKRGQNVTFRCDPISEHNRLYWYRQTLGQGPEFLTYFQNEAQLEKSRLLSDRFSAERPKGSFSTLEIQRTEQGDSAMYLCASSANRAYEQYFGPGTRLTVT.

The sample holds a few counts of this clone. The chain is built from TRBV4-3 and TRBJ2-5; 7 bases are shared with TRBD1. Germline V CDR1 and CDR2: LGHNA, YSLEER. The junction had 5 bases not matched to a gene; V was cut back by 3 bases and J by 4 bases. This CDR3 has 14 amino acids. CDR3 DNA sequence: TGCGCCAGCAGCCAGCAGACAGGGTCAGAGACCCAGTACTTC. The encoded protein is CASSQQTGSETQYF.

The table lists this clone with a few counts. V usage is TRBV7-2 and J usage is TRBJ1-3; a weak D match, TRBD1 (6 bases). Germline V CDR1 and CDR2: SGHTA, FQGNSA. This CDR3 has 14 residues. V gave up 8 bases and J gave up 3 bases, with 14 bases separating them. CDR3 amino acids: CASGTRDIGNTIYF. As DNA, the CDR3 is TGTGCCAGCGGGACGAGGGACATTGGAAACACCATATATTTT. Full variable domain (missing parts from reference TRBV7-2 and TRBJ1-3): GAGVSQSPSNKVTEKGKDVELRCDPISGHTALYWYRQSLGQGLEFLIYFQGNSAPDKSGLPSDRFSAERTGGSVSTLTIQRTQQEDSAVYLCASGTRDIGNTIYFGEGSWLTVV.

The V call is TRBV9, the J call TRBJ2-7; 7 bases align to TRBD1. CDR1 and CDR2 from the germline V gene are SGDLS and YYNGEE. The CDR3 length is 15 residues. Trimming at V came to 4 bases and at J to 3 bases, leaving 10 bases not matched to a gene. The CDR3 spells CASSHSTGNGYEQYF. CDR3 DNA sequence: TGTGCCAGCAGCCACTCGACAGGGAACGGCTACGAGCAGTACTTC.

V is TRBV28 and J is TRBJ2-1, with 11 bases aligning to TRBD2. The germline CDR1 and CDR2 sequences are MDHEN and SYDVKM. Unmatched junction bases numbered 14, after V lost 6 bases and J lost 4 bases. The CDR3 is 18 amino acids. In nucleotides, the CDR3 is TGTGCCAGCAGGACCAAGAAGGGGTGGACTAGCGGGTACAATGAGCAGTTCTTC. This gives the protein CASRTKKGWTSGYNEQFF. The full variable domain, rest sourced from reference TRBV28 and TRBJ2-1, is DVKVTQSSRYLVKRTGEKVFLECVQDMDHENMFWYRQDPGLGLRLIYFSYDVKMKEKGDIPEGYSVSREKKERFSLILESASTNQTSMYLCASRTKKGWTSGYNEQFFGPGTRLTVL.

The chain joins TRBV11-2 to TRBJ1-5, with 7 bases that match TRBD1. The CDR3 has 14 amino acids. V was pared by 1 base and J by 6 bases, with 3 bases of the junction left unmatched. Germline CDR1 is SGHAT and CDR2 is FQNNGV. The CDR3 protein is CASSLAPGGQPQHF. The CDR3 region has the DNA TGTGCCAGCAGCTTAGCTCCAGGGGGTCAGCCCCAGCATTTT.

The chain uses TRBV2 and TRBJ2-7; no reliable D call. Germline values: CDR1 SNHLY, CDR2 FYNNEI. V lost 7 bases to trimming and J lost 6 bases, with 10 bases between them. This CDR3 is 11 amino acids long. For the CDR3, the DNA is TGTGCCAGCAAAGAGCCAGGCGAGCAGTACTTC. The encoded protein is CASKEPGEQYF.

This clone was picked up many times. J is TRBJ2-7 and V is TRBV29-1, with TRBD2 identical over 8 bases. With V trimmed by 2 bases and J by 5 bases, 2 bases remained unmatched. Germline-derived CDR1 and CDR2 are SQVTM and ANQGSEA. This CDR3 comprises 12 residues. CDR3 nucleotides: TGCAGCGTTGAAAGCGGGAGCGACGAGCAGTACTTC. It encodes CSVESGSDEQYF.

This chain uses TRBV5-4 with TRBJ1-2; TRBD1 aligns across 7 bases. Germline assignment: CDR1 SGHNT and CDR2 YYREEE (reference sequence). The CDR3 covers 13 residues. V dropped 4 bases and J dropped 5; count of bases not matched to a gene: 5. CDR3 amino acids: CASSDDRAYGYTF. The CDR3 nucleotides are TGTGCCAGCAGCGATGACAGGGCGTATGGCTACACCTTC.

The rearrangement links TRBV5-4 to TRBJ2-1, with 12 bases aligning to TRBD1. The CDR3 extends over 19 amino acids. The germline V gene has CDR1 SGHNT and CDR2 YYREEE (reference sequence). After removal of 0 bases from V and 6 bases from J, the junction contained 13 bases not matched to a gene. CDR3 in amino acids: CASSLGIQAGQGASNEQFF. The CDR3, as DNA: TGTGCCAGCAGCTTGGGAATCCAGGCGGGACAGGGGGCTTCCAATGAGCAGTTCTTC.

The genes are TRBV7-9 and TRBJ2-5, with 12 nucleotides matching TRBD2. Germline loops: CDR1 SEHNR, CDR2 FQNEAQ (reference sequence). Losses at the gene ends were 10 bases for V and 1 base for J; bases not matched to a gene: 7. The CDR3 extends over 15 amino acids. CDR3 DNA sequence: TGTGCCATCCTAAGACTAGCGGGGGCCCAAGAGACCCAGTACTTC. Protein: CAILRLAGAQETQYF.

This clone was recorded a few times. The chain uses TRBV28 and TRBJ1-2; 11 positions match TRBD1. Germline CDR1 and CDR2: MDHEN and SYDVKM. The junction had 3 bases not matched to a gene; V was cut back by 2 bases and J by 4 bases. This CDR3 region has 15 residues. Here the CDR3 DNA reads TGTGCCAGCAGTTTAGGGGACAGGGGGATCTATGGCTACACCTTC. It specifies CASSLGDRGIYGYTF.

The rearrangement uses TRBV7-9 and TRBJ2-3; a possible D gene is TRBD2 (5 bases). The CDR3 loop spans 14 amino acids. CDR1 and CDR2 (germline): SEHNR, FQNEAQ (reference sequence). The V end lost 3 bases, the J end lost 6 bases, and 13 bases lay between the germline ends. CDR3 bases: TGTGCCAGCAGCTTCCTAGCCACATCGGATACGCAGTATTTT. As protein: CASSFLATSDTQYF.

This clone has a handful of counts. This sequence joins TRBV6-5 and TRBJ1-1, with D hard to call. This CDR3 contains 14 residues. Germline V gene lookup returns CDR1 MNHEY and CDR2 SVGAGI. V was shortened by 2 bases and J by 4 bases, with 11 bases between the two germline ends. The CDR3 sequence is CASSYEGGVTEAFF. CDR3 coding DNA: TGTGCCAGCAGTTACGAGGGAGGTGTCACTGAAGCTTTCTTT.

The rearrangement joins TRBV30 to TRBJ2-1, with 13 bases lining up with TRBD2. V lost 2 bases and J lost 12; bases outside the gene matches: 10. CDR3 length: 15 residues. The V gene's germline CDR1 is GTSNPN and CDR2 SVGIG (reference sequence). CDR3 in DNA: TGTGCCTGGAGTCCCGGGACTAGCGGGAAAAACGGGCAGTTCTTC. Translated: CAWSPGTSGKNGQFF.

In its sample, this clone was seen a few times. CDR3 sequence reads: CASSVTGGGYEQYF. In DNA, the CDR3 is TGTGCCAGCAGCGTGACAGGGGGCGGGTACGAGCAGTACTTC. J is TRBJ2-7 and V is TRBV7-2, with TRBD1 identical over 10 bases. This CDR3 is 14 amino acids long. Germline V CDR1 and CDR2: SGHTA, FQGNSA. The trim removed 5 bases at V and 4 bases at J, leaving 5 bases unmatched.

This clone was observed a handful of times. The chain recombines TRBV29-1 with TRBJ2-5, with 16 nucleotides matching TRBD2. V shed 7 bases and J 0 bases; nucleotides not matched to a gene: 5. Germline V gives CDR1 SQVTM, CDR2 ANQGSEA. The CDR3 spans 16 residues. CDR3 sequence reads: CSASGLAGGYQETQYF. CDR3 sequence (DNA): TGCAGCGCCTCGGGACTAGCGGGAGGGTACCAAGAGACCCAGTACTTC.

This clone occurred a few times. J is TRBJ2-7 and V is TRBV4-2; 8 bases map to TRBD2. Trimming removed 3 bases from V and 2 bases from J; junction bases left unmatched: 6. CDR3 length: 15 residues. CDR1 and CDR2 from the germline V gene are LGHNA and YNFKEQ. The CDR3, as DNA: TGTGCCAGCAGCCAGGATCGGGGGGGCACCTACGAGCAGTACTTC. Encoded protein: CASSQDRGGTYEQYF.

This clone was counted only a few times. V and J are TRBV6-1 and TRBJ2-5; a weak D match, TRBD2 (6 bases). CDR3 length: 17 amino acids. Germline lookup yields CDR1 MNHNS and CDR2 SASEGT. V was trimmed by 2 bases and J by 0 bases, leaving 16 bases between them. The CDR3 bases are TGTGCCAGCAGTGAAACCATCCTCTCTAGCGACCAAGAGACCCAGTACTTC. The encoded protein is CASSETILSSDQETQYF.

The V call is TRBV30, the J call TRBJ1-4; no clear D gene. CDR1 and CDR2 (germline): GTSNPN, SVGIG (reference sequence). This CDR3 comprises 15 residues. Trimming shortened V by 0 bases and J by 7 bases, and 15 bases separated the two germline ends. The CDR3: CAWSVRGGLIEKLFF. The CDR3 region has the DNA TGTGCCTGGAGTGTACGGGGTGGACTGATTGAAAAACTGTTTTTT. The full variable domain, with the rest looked up from reference TRBV30 and TRBJ1-4, is SQTIHQWPATLVQPVGSPLSLECTVEGTSNPNLYWYRQAAGRGLQLLFYSVGIGQISSEVPQNLSASRPQDRQFILSSKKLLLSDSGFYLCAWSVRGGLIEKLFFGSGTQLSVL.

Remarks on this clone: Other DNA sequences from this sample encode an identical CDR3 as well. V gene TRBV30 combines with J gene TRBJ1-2; D may be TRBD1 (6 bases). The CDR3 covers 14 residues. Trimming left V 0 bases short and J 0 bases short, with 8 bases between. Germline V CDR1 and CDR2: GTSNPN, SVGIG (reference sequence). The CDR3 region is CAWSVGGANYGYTF. The DNA for the CDR3 is TGTGCCTGGAGTGTTGGGGGCGCTAACTATGGCTACACCTTC.

The rearrangement links TRBV4-1 to TRBJ2-3; D is perhaps TRBD1 (5 bases). V was pared by 1 base and J by 1 base, with 12 bases between. Germline CDR1 reads MGHRA; CDR2 reads YSYEKL. The CDR3 sequence is 16 residues long. CDR3 sequence reads: CASSQGPTGRTDTQYF. The CDR3 DNA follows: TGCGCCAGCAGCCAAGGCCCCACAGGCCGCACAGATACGCAGTATTTT.

This chain links TRBV9 with TRBJ2-3; TRBD2 agrees at 9 bases. Trimming at V came to 4 bases and at J to 0 bases, leaving 6 bases not matched to a gene. Germline V CDR1 and CDR2: SGDLS, YYNGEE. CDR3 length: 16 residues. The chain's CDR3 is CASSSRLAVSTDTQYF. The DNA of the CDR3 is TGTGCCAGCAGCTCCCGACTAGCGGTGAGCACAGATACGCAGTATTTT.